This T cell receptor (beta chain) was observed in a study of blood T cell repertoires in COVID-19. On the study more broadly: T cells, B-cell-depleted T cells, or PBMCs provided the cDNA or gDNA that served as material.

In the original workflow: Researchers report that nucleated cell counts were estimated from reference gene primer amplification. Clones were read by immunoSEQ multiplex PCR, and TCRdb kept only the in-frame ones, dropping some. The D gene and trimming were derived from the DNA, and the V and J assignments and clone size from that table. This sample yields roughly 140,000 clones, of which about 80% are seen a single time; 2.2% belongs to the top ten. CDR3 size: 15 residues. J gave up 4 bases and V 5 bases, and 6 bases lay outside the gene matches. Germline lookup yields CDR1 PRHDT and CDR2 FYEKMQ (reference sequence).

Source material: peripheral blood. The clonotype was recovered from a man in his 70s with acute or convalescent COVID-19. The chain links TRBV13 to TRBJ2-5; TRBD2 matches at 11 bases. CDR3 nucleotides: TGTGCCAGCAGCGCTAGCGGGGGGCGCCCAGAGACCCAGTACTTC. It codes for CASSASGGRPETQYF.